What follows describes a single TCR beta chain. Antigen: not known. The sample comes from a study of shared clonotypes between healthy human individuals. Study information: Samples came from two female and three male donors aged 18 to 49. Findings and limits, study-wide: Only blood samples were collected, and tissue repertoires likely differ.

Using immunoSEQ multiplex PCR, the repertoire was profiled, and TCRdb retains in-frame clones only, with some absent. This table has around 2.3 million clones, about 94% appearing once. This CDR3 is 17 amino acids long. Trimming at V came to 0 bases and at J to 0 bases, leaving 6 bases not matched to a gene. The V gene's germline CDR1 is MGHRA and CDR2 YSYEKL. The TCR comes from a man between 18 and 29 years old in good health. J is TRBJ2-3 and V is TRBV4-1, with 7 nucleotides matching TRBD2. Source material: naive CD4+ T cells sorted from blood. Regarding subset: CD45RA+ positively selected. The CDR3 loop is CASSQESGTTSTDTQYF. For the CDR3, the DNA is TGCGCCAGCAGCCAAGAATCCGGGACTACTAGCACAGATACGCAGTATTTT.